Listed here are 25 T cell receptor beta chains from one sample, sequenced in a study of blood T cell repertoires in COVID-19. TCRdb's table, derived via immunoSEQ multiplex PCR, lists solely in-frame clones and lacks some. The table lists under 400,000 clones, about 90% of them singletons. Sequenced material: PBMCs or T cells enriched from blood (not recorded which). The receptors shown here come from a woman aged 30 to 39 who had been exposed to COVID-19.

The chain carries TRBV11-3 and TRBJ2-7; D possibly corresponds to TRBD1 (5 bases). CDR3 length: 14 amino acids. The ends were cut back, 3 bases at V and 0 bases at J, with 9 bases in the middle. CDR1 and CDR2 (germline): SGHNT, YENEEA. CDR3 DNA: TGTGCCAGCAGCTTTGGACAACTCTCCTACGAGCAGTACTTC. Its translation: CASSFGQLSYEQYF.

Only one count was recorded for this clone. CDR3 in amino acids: CAWSNGVHEQYF. The CDR3 coding sequence is TGTGCCTGGAGTAACGGGGTCCACGAGCAGTACTTC. The chain recombines TRBV30 with TRBJ2-7, with D maybe TRBD2 (5 bases). The CDR3 is made up of 12 amino acids. Germline V gene lookup returns CDR1 GTSNPN and CDR2 SVGIG (reference sequence). The germline V and J ends were trimmed by 2 bases and 5 bases, with 10 bases remaining between them.

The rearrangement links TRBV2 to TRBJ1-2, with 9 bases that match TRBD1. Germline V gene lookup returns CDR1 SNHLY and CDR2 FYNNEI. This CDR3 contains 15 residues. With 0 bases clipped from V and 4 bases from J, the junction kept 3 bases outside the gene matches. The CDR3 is CASSEAPGQGYGYTF. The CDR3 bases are TGTGCCAGCAGTGAAGCGCCGGGACAGGGCTATGGCTACACCTTC.

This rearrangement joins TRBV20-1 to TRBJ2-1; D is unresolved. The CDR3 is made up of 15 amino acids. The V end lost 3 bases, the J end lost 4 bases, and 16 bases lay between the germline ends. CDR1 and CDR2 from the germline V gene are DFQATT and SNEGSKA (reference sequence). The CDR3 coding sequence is TGCAGTGCTAGTTTCCCGGGTCCCAAGTACAATGAGCAGTTCTTC. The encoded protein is CSASFPGPKYNEQFF.

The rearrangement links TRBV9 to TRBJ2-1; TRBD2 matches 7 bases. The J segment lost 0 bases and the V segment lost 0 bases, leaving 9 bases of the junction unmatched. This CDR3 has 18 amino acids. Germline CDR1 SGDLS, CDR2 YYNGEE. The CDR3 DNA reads TGTGCCAGCAGCGTAGTGTCTAAGCGGACTAGCTCCTACAATGAGCAGTTCTTC. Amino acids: CASSVVSKRTSSYNEQFF. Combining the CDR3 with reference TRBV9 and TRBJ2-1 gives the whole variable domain DSGVTQTPKHLITATGQRVTLRCSPRSGDLSVYWYQQSLDQGLQFLIQYYNGEERAKGNILERFSAQQFPDLHSELNLSSLELGDSALYFCASSVVSKRTSSYNEQFFGPGTRLTVL.

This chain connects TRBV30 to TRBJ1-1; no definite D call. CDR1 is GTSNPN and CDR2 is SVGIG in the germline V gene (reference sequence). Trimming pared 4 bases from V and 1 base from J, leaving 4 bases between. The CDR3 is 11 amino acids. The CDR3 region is CAWTWNTEAFF. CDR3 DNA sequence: TGTGCCTGGACGTGGAACACTGAAGCTTTCTTT.

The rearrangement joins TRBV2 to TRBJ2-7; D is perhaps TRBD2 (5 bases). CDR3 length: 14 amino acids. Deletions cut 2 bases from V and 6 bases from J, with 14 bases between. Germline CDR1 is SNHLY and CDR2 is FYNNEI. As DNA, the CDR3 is TGTGCCAGCAGTGAAAGCGGACCGGTGGGCGAGCAGTACTTC. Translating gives CASSESGPVGEQYF.

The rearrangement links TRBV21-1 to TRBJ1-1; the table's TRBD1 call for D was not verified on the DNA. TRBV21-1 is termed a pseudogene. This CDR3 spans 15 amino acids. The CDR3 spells CASSRWDRGVTEAFF. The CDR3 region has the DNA TGTGCCAGCAGCAGATGGGACAGGGGGGTCACTGAAGCTTTCTTT.

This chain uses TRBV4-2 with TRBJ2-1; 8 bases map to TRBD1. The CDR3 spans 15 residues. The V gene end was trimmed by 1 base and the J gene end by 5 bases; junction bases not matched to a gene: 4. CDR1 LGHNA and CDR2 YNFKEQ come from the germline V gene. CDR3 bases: TGTGCCAGCAGCCAAGGGCAGGGGGCCCACAATGAGCAGTTCTTC. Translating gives CASSQGQGAHNEQFF.

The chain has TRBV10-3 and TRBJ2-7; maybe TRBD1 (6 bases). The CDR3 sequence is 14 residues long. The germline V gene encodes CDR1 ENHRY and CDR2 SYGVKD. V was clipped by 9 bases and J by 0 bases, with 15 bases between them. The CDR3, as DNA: TGTGCCATTGCGCGACAGGCCCCCTCCTACGAGCAGTACTTC. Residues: CAIARQAPSYEQYF.

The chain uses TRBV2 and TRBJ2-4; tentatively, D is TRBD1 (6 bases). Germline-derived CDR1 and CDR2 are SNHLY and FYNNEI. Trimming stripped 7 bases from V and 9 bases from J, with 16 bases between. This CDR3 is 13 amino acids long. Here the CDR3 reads CASNSDRSGIQYF. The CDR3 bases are TGTGCCAGCAACTCCGACAGGTCGGGCATTCAGTACTTC.

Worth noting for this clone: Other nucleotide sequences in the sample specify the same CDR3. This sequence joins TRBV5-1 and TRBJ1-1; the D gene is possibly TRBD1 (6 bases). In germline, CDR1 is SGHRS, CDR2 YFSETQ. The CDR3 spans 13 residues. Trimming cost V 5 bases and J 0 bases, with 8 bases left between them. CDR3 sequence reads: CASRGQLNTEAFF. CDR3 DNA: TGCGCCAGCAGGGGACAACTGAACACTGAAGCTTTCTTT.

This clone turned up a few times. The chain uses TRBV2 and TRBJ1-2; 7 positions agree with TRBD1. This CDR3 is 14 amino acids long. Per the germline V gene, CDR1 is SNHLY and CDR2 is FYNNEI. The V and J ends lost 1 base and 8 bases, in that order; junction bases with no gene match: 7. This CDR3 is CASSEGEQGRGYTF. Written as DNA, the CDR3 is TGTGCCAGCAGTGAAGGGGAACAGGGGCGAGGCTACACCTTC.

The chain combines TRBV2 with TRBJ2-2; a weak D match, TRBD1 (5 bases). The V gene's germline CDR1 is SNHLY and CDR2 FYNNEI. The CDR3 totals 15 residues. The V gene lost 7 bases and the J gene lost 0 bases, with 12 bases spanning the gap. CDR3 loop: CASMKTTANTGELFF. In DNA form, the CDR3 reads TGTGCCAGCATGAAGACGACAGCGAACACCGGGGAGCTGTTTTTT.

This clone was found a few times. CDR3 sequence reads: CSVVGQGGDSNQPQHF. The CDR3 DNA reads as TGCAGCGTTGTTGGGCAGGGGGGCGATAGCAATCAGCCCCAGCATTTT. This sequence joins TRBV29-1 and TRBJ1-5, with TRBD1 matching over 7 bases. The CDR3 sequence is 16 residues long. V was pared by 4 bases and J by 0 bases, with 9 bases of the junction left unmatched. CDR1 and CDR2 (germline): SQVTM, ANQGSEA. Looking up the rest from reference TRBV29-1 and TRBJ1-5 gives the full variable domain: SAVISQKPSRDICQRGTSLTIQCQVDSQVTMMFWYRQQPGQSLTLIATANQGSEATYESGFVIDKFPISRPNLTFSTLTVSNMSPEDSSIYLCSVVGQGGDSNQPQHFGDGTRLSIL.

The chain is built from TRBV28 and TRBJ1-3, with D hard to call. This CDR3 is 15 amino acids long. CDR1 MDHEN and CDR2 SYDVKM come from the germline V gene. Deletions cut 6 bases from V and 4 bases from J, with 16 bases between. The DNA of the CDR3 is TGTGCCAGCAGGGGCTATAGTGTAGCGGGAAACACCATATATTTT. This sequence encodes CASRGYSVAGNTIYF. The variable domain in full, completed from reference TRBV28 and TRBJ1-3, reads DVKVTQSSRYLVKRTGEKVFLECVQDMDHENMFWYRQDPGLGLRLIYFSYDVKMKEKGDIPEGYSVSREKKERFSLILESASTNQTSMYLCASRGYSVAGNTIYFGEGSWLTVV.

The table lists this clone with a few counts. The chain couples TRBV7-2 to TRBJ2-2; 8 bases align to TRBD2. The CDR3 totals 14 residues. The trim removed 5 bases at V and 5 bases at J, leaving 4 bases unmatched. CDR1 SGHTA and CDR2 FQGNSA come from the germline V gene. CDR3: CASSLSGVTGELFF. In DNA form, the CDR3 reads TGTGCCAGCAGCCTTAGCGGGGTTACCGGGGAGCTGTTTTTT.

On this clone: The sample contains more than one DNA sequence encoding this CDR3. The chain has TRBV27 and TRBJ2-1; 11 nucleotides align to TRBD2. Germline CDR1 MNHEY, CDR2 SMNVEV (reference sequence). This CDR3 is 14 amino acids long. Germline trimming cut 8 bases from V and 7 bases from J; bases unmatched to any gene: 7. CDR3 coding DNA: TGTGCCAGCCGCACTAGCGGGAGTAGTAATGAGCAGTTCTTC. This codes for CASRTSGSSNEQFF.

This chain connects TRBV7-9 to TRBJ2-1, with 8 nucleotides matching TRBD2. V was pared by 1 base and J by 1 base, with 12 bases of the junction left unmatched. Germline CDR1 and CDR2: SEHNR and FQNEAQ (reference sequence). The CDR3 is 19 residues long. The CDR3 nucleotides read TGTGCCAGCAGCTTAGTACAAGGGTTACTAGCGGATTCCTACAATGAGCAGTTCTTC. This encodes CASSLVQGLLADSYNEQFF. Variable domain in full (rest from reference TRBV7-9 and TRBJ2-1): DTGVSQNPRHKITKRGQNVTFRCDPISEHNRLYWYRQTLGQGPEFLTYFQNEAQLEKSRLLSDRFSAERPKGSFSTLEIQRTEQGDSAMYLCASSLVQGLLADSYNEQFFGPGTRLTVL.

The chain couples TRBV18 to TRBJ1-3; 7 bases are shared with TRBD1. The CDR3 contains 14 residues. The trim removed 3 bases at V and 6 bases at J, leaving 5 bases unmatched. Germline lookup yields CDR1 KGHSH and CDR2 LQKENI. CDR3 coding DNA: TGTGCCAGCTCACCCACAGGGGAGCCAAACACCATATATTTT. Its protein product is CASSPTGEPNTIYF.

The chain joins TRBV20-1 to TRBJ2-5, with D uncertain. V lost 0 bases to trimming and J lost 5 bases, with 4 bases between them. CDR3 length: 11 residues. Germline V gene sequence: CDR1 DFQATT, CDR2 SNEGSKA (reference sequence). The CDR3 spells CSARDMETQYF. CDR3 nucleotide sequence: TGCAGTGCTAGAGATATGGAGACCCAGTACTTC.

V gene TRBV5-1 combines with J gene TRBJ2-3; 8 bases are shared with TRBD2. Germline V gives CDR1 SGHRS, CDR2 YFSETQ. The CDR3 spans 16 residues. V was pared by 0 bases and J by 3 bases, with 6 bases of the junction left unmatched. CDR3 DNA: TGCGCCAGCAGCTTGGGAGGTAGCGGGAATACAGATACGCAGTATTTT. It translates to CASSLGGSGNTDTQYF.

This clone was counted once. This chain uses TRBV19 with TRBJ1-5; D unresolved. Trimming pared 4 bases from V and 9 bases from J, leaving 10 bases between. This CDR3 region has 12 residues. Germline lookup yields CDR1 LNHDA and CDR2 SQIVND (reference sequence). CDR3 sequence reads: CASSTPHWPQHF. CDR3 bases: TGTGCCAGTAGTACCCCCCATTGGCCCCAGCATTTT.

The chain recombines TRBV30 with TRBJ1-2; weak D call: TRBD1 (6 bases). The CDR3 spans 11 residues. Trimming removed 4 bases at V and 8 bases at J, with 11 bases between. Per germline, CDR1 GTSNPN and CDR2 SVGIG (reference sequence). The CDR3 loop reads CAWITGWGYTF. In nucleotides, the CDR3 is TGTGCCTGGATTACAGGGTGGGGCTACACCTTC. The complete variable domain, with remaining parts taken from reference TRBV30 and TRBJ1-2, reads SQTIHQWPATLVQPVGSPLSLECTVEGTSNPNLYWYRQAAGRGLQLLFYSVGIGQISSEVPQNLSASRPQDRQFILSSKKLLLSDSGFYLCAWITGWGYTFGSGTRLTVV.

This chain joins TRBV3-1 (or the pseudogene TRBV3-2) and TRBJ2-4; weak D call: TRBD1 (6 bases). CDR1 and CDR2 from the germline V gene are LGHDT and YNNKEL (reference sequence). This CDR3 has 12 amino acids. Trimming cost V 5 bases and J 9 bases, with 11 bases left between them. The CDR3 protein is CASSSSTGIQYF. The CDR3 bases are TGTGCCAGCAGCTCGTCGACAGGCATTCAGTACTTC.